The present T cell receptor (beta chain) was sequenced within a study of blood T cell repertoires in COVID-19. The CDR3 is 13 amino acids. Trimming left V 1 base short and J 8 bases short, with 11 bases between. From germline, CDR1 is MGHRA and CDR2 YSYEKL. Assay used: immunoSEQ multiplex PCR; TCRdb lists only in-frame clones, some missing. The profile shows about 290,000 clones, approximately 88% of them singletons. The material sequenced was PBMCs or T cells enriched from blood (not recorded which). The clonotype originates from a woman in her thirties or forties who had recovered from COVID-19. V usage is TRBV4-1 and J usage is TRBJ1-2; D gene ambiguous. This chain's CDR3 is CASSQVWRGGYTF. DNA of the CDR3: TGCGCCAGCAGCCAAGTATGGCGAGGGGGCTACACCTTC.